This is a list of T cell receptor beta chains from one sample in a study of cytomegalovirus exposure and HLA in healthy donors. Repertoires were generated with immunoSEQ multiplex PCR, while TCRdb's copy carries only in-frame clones and drops some. This repertoire shows 150,000 to 200,000 clones, roughly 80% found once; its top ten account for about 2%. The source material was PBMCs. The receptors stem from a human donor in good health. The CDR3 runs from the conserved cysteine through the conserved F or W. A D gene is named only where the DNA matches it firmly. A clone size is listed for some rows: how often the clone was seen (once, few, many), or a class if it is expanded.

-	TRBV7-9	-	TRBJ2-5	CASSPRYPQTSETQYF	TGTGCCAGCAGCCCCCGGTACCCCCAAACGTCAGAGACCCAGTACTTC
once	TRBV4-3	TRBD2	TRBJ2-7	CASSLAGGSGEQYF	TGCGCCAGCAGCCTAGCGGGGGGGTCGGGGGAGCAGTACTTC
-	TRBV5-1	-	TRBJ2-2	CASSLARGDTGELFF	TGCGCCAGCAGCTTGGCCAGGGGGGACACCGGGGAGCTGTTTTTT
-	TRBV4-3	-	TRBJ1-1	CASSQLLAGYTEAFF	TGCGCCAGCAGCCAACTCCTGGCAGGCTACACTGAAGCTTTCTTT
-	TRBV19	-	TRBJ1-2	CASSIEPGTNYGYTF	TGTGCCAGTAGTATAGAGCCCGGGACTAACTATGGCTACACCTTC
-	TRBV18	-	TRBJ1-6	CASSPSGQGTPLHF	-
-	TRBV4-2	TRBD1	TRBJ1-5	CASSLRDRDQPQHF	TGTGCCAGCAGCCTCCGGGACAGGGATCAGCCCCAGCATTTT
-	TRBV27	TRBD1	TRBJ1-4	CASSRTGISEKLFF	TGTGCCAGCAGCCGGACAGGGATAAGTGAAAAACTGTTTTTT
-	TRBV14	TRBD2	TRBJ2-7	CASSQELRGAGTRPFGEQYF	TGTGCCAGCAGCCAAGAACTGCGGGGGGCCGGCACCCGACCCTTCGGTGAGCAGTACTTC
-	TRBV19	-	TRBJ1-6	CASSNRQIYNSPLHF	TGTGCCAGTAGTAACCGACAGATATATAATTCACCCCTCCACTTT
-	TRBV27	TRBD1	TRBJ2-3	CASSLSRGRTTDTQYF	TGTGCCAGCAGTTTATCCAGGGGGCGCACCACAGATACGCAGTATTTT
-	TRBV27	-	TRBJ1-6	CASSYRDSPLHF	TGTGCCAGCAGTTATCGGGATTCACCCCTCCACTTT
-	TRBV9	TRBD2	TRBJ2-3	CASSLGLAGGDTQYF	TGTGCCAGCAGCCTTGGGCTAGCGGGGGGAGATACGCAGTATTTT
-	TRBV6-1	TRBD1	TRBJ1-5	CASSTDRVGYQPQHF	TGTGCCAGCAGTACCGACAGGGTAGGTTATCAGCCCCAGCATTTT
-	TRBV7-8	TRBD1	TRBJ1-3	CASSFEPRTGGLNTIYF	TGTGCCAGCAGCTTTGAACCCAGGACAGGGGGCTTAAACACCATATATTTT
-	TRBV28	TRBD1	TRBJ2-7	CASSSGQGARWEQYF	TGTGCCAGCAGCTCCGGACAGGGGGCAAGGTGGGAGCAGTACTTC
-	TRBV5-6	-	TRBJ2-5	CASSLASTQYF	TGTGCCAGCAGCTTGGCCAGTACCCAGTACTTC
-	TRBV19	TRBD1	TRBJ2-4	CASSHGQGLAKNIQYF	TGTGCCAGTAGTCACGGACAGGGGCTAGCCAAAAACATTCAGTACTTC
-	TRBV11-3	-	TRBJ1-1	CASSLDREGTEAFF	TGTGCCAGCAGCTTAGATCGGGAGGGCACTGAAGCTTTCTTT
-	TRBV7-2	-	TRBJ1-1	CASADIADVTEAFF	TGTGCCAGCGCCGACATAGCGGATGTCACTGAAGCTTTCTTT
-	TRBV10-3	-	TRBJ1-3	CAIRPGSGNTIYF	TGTGCCATCCGCCCGGGCTCTGGAAACACCATATATTTT
-	TRBV7-8	TRBD2	TRBJ2-5	CASTREASGGQETQYF	TGTGCCAGCACCAGAGAGGCTAGCGGGGGGCAAGAGACCCAGTACTTC
-	TRBV2	TRBD1	TRBJ2-7	CASHRQGAIYEQYF	TGTGCCAGCCATAGACAGGGGGCCATCTACGAGCAGTACTTC
-	TRBV25-1	-	TRBJ2-3	CASSAQRSTDTQYF	TGTGCCAGCAGTGCTCAGCGGAGCACAGATACGCAGTATTTT
once	TRBV7-6	-	TRBJ2-7	CASSLGRCEQYF	TGTGCCAGCAGCTTAGGTCGGTGCGAGCAGTACTTC
-	TRBV28	-	TRBJ1-2	CASSLFVAGENYGYTF	TGTGCCAGCAGTTTGTTTGTGGCAGGGGAAAACTATGGCTACACCTTC
-	TRBV6-1	-	TRBJ1-2	CASSVGQGNGYTF	TGCGCCAGCAGTGTTGGGCAGGGGAATGGCTACACCTTC
-	TRBV11-3	TRBD1	TRBJ1-1	CASSSLDRANTEAFF	TGTGCCAGCAGCTCCTTGGACAGGGCAAACACTGAAGCTTTCTTT
-	TRBV29-1	-	TRBJ1-4	CSVYRFEKLFF	TGCAGCGTTTACAGGTTTGAAAAACTGTTTTTT
-	TRBV2	-	TRBJ1-4	CASSVARQLTNEKLFF	TGTGCCAGCAGTGTCGCCAGACAGTTAACTAATGAAAAACTGTTTTTT
once	TRBV25-1	TRBD1	TRBJ2-7	CASEPGQGAREQYF	TGTGCCAGCGAGCCGGGGCAGGGGGCTCGCGAGCAGTACTTC
-	TRBV9	TRBD1	TRBJ2-2	CASSVTPGTGFTGELFF	TGTGCCAGCAGCGTCACACCCGGGACAGGGTTCACCGGGGAGCTGTTTTTT
-	TRBV6-1	TRBD1	TRBJ1-3	CASSAGQGAGGNTIYF	TGTGCCAGCAGTGCTGGACAGGGGGCCGGAGGAAACACCATATATTTT
-	TRBV29-1	TRBD1	TRBJ1-1	CSVARQGLETEAFF	TGCAGCGTTGCTAGACAGGGGCTAGAGACTGAAGCTTTCTTT
-	TRBV27	-	TRBJ1-2	CASSNRDVYGYTF	TGTGCCAGCAGCAACAGGGACGTCTATGGCTACACCTTC
-	TRBV4-1	TRBD2	TRBJ2-1	CASSQGRGGSYNEQFF	TGCGCCAGCAGCCAAGGGCGGGGGGGCTCCTACAATGAGCAGTTCTTC
-	TRBV6-7	TRBD1	TRBJ1-1	CASSYSRVQGKMNTEAFF	TGTGCCAGCAGTTACTCGAGGGTACAGGGGAAAATGAACACTGAAGCTTTCTTT
-	TRBV6-4	TRBD2	TRBJ2-3	CASSDSVSGGADTQYF	TGTGCCAGCAGTGACTCGGTTAGCGGGGGGGCAGATACGCAGTATTTT
-	TRBV7-6	TRBD2	TRBJ2-7	CASSPQLAGAHMGYEQYF	TGTGCCAGCAGCCCGCAACTAGCGGGGGCCCATATGGGCTACGAGCAGTACTTC
few	TRBV4-3	-	TRBJ1-1	CASSLVPGGNTEAFF	TGCGCCAGCAGCCTTGTTCCGGGTGGAAACACTGAAGCTTTCTTT
-	TRBV13	TRBD2	TRBJ2-5	CASSSSGGSQETQYF	TGTGCCAGCAGCTCTAGCGGGGGGTCACAAGAGACCCAGTACTTC
-	TRBV30	-	TRBJ2-3	CAWSVRPDIAERTDTQYF	TGTGCCTGGAGTGTACGTCCCGATATAGCGGAACGCACAGATACGCAGTATTTT
-	TRBV10-3	TRBD2	TRBJ2-5	CAISDVELAGTKETQYF	TGTGCCATCAGTGACGTGGAACTAGCGGGCACTAAAGAGACCCAGTACTTC
-	TRBV4-2	-	TRBJ2-7	CASSQGTDYEQYF	TGTGCCAGCAGCCAAGGGACAGACTACGAGCAGTACTTC
-	TRBV6-5	-	TRBJ1-2	CASRNGQSFNYGYTF	TGTGCCAGCAGGAACGGACAGAGCTTTAACTATGGCTACACCTTC